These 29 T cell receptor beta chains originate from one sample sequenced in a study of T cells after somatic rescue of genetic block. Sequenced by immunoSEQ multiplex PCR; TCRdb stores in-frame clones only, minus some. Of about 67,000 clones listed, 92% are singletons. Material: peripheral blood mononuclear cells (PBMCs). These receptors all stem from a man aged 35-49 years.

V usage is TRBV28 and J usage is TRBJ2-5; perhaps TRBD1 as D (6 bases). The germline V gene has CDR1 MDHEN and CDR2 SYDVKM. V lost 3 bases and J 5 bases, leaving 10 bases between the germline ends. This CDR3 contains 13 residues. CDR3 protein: CASSFYRDETQYF. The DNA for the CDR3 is TGTGCCAGCAGTTTTTACAGGGATGAGACCCAGTACTTC.

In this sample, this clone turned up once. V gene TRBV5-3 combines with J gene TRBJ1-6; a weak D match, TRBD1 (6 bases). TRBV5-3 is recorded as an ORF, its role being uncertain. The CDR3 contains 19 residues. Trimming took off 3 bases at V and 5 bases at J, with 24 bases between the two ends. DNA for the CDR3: TGTGCCAGAAGCTCAAACTCTTTCGGGGGCGTCGAAGATAATTCACCCCTCCACTTT. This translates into CARSSNSFGGVEDNSPLHF.

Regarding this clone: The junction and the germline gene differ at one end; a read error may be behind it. Written as DNA, the CDR3 is TGTGCCAGTAGTATCCAGACAGGGGGAAACTATGGCTGCACCTTC. It specifies CASSIQTGGNYGCTF. The rearrangement joins TRBV19 to TRBJ1-2, with TRBD1 identical over 9 bases. This CDR3 has 15 amino acids. Germline values: CDR1 LNHDA, CDR2 SQIVND (reference sequence).

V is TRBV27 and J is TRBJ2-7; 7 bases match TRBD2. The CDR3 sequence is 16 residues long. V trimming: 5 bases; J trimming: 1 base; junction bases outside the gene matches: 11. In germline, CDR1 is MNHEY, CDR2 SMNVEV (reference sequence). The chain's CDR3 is CASSPLGERGSYEQYF. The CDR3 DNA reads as TGTGCCAGCAGTCCCCTCGGGGAGCGGGGATCCTACGAGCAGTACTTC.

The CDR3 region is CASSYRGDQPQHF. CDR3 nucleotides: TGCGCCAGCAGCTACAGGGGTGACCAGCCCCAGCATTTT. The chain links TRBV10-2 to TRBJ1-5; 7 positions agree with TRBD1. The CDR3 is 13 amino acids. Unmatched junction bases numbered 6, after V lost 6 bases and J lost 7 bases. Germline values: CDR1 WSHSY, CDR2 SAAADI.

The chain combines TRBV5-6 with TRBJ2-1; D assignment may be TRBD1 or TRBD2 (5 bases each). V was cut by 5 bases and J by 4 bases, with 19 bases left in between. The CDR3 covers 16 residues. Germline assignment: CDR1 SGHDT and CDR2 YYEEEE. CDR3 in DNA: TGTGCCAGCAGGCCCCCCGGGACGGATTTTTACAATGAGCAGTTCTTC. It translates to CASRPPGTDFYNEQFF.

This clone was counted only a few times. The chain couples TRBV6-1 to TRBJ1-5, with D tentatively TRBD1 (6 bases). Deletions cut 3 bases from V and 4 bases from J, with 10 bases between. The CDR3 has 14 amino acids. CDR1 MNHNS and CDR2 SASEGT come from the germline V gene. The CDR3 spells CASSDNRANQPQHF. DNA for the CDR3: TGTGCCAGCAGTGATAACAGGGCGAATCAGCCCCAGCATTTT.

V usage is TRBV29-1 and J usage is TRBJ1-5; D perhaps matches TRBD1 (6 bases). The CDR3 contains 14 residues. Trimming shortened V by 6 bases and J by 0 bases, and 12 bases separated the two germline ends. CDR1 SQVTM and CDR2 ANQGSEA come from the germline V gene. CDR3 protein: CSVIQGHSNQPQHF. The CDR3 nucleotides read TGCAGCGTCATCCAGGGGCATAGCAATCAGCCCCAGCATTTT. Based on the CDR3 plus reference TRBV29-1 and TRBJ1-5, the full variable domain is SAVISQKPSRDICQRGTSLTIQCQVDSQVTMMFWYRQQPGQSLTLIATANQGSEATYESGFVIDKFPISRPNLTFSTLTVSNMSPEDSSIYLCSVIQGHSNQPQHFGDGTRLSIL.

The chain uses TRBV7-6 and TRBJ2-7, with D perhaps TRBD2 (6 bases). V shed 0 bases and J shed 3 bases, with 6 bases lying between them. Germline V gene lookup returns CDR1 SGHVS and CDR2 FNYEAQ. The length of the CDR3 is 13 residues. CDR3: CASSLADYYEQYF. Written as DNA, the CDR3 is TGTGCCAGCAGCTTAGCGGACTACTACGAGCAGTACTTC.

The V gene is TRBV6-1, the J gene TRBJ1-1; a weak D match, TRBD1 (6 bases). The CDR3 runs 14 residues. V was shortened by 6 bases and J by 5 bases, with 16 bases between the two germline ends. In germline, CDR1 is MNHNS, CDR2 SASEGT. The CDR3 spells CASRDYTGRTEAFF. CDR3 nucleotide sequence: TGTGCCAGCAGAGACTATACAGGGAGAACTGAAGCTTTCTTT.

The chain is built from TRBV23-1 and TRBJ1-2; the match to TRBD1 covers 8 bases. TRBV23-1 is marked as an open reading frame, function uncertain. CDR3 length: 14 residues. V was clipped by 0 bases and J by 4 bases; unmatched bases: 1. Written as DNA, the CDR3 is TGCGCCAGCAGTCAATCGCAGGGGGCCTATGGCTACACCTTC. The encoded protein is CASSQSQGAYGYTF.

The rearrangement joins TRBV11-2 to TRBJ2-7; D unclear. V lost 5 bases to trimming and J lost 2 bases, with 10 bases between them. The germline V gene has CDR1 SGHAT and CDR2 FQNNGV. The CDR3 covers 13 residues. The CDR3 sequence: CASSLGPAYEQYF. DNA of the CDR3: TGTGCCAGCAGCCTTGGACCCGCCTACGAGCAGTACTTC.

CDR3 sequence (DNA): TGCGCCAGCAGTCCGGACAGGGTGGTTTCCTACGAGCAGTACTTC. Translated, it gives CASSPDRVVSYEQYF. This chain links TRBV10-2 with TRBJ2-7; 8 bases are shared with TRBD1. The CDR3 runs 15 residues. Germline V gene lookup returns CDR1 WSHSY and CDR2 SAAADI. V lost 5 bases and J lost 1; bases outside the gene matches: 7.

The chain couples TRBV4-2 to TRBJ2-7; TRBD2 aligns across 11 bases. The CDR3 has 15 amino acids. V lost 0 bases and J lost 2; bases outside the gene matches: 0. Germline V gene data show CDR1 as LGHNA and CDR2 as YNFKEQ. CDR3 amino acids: CASSQDSGGAYEQYF. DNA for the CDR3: TGTGCCAGCAGCCAAGATAGCGGGGGGGCCTACGAGCAGTACTTC.

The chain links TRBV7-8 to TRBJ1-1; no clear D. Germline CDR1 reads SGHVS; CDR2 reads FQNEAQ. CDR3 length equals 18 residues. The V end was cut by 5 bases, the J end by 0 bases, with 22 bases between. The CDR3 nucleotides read TGTGCCAGCAGCCCAACCCCCGGCCCCGGGGTGATGAACACTGAAGCTTTCTTT. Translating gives CASSPTPGPGVMNTEAFF.

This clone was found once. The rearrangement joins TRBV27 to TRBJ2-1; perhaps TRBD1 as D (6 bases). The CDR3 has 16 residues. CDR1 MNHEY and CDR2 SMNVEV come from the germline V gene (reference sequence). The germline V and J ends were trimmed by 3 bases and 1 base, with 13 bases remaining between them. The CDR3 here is CASSLRSGQSYNEQFF. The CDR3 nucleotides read TGTGCCAGCAGTTTGAGGTCGGGACAATCCTACAATGAGCAGTTCTTC.

The CDR3: CASSLGAENTEAFF. Written as DNA, the CDR3 is TGTGCCAGCAGCTTAGGGGCAGAGAACACTGAAGCTTTCTTT. V usage is TRBV7-8 and J usage is TRBJ1-1, with no clear D. This CDR3 has 14 residues. V lost 1 base and J 1 base, leaving 7 bases between the germline ends. Germline loops: CDR1 SGHVS, CDR2 FQNEAQ.

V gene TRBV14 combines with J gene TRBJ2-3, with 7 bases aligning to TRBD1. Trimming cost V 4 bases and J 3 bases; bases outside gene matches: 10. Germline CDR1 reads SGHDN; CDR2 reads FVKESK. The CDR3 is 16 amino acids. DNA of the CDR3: TGTGCCAGCAGCCCATTACGCGGCAGGGGGACAGATACGCAGTATTTT. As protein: CASSPLRGRGTDTQYF.

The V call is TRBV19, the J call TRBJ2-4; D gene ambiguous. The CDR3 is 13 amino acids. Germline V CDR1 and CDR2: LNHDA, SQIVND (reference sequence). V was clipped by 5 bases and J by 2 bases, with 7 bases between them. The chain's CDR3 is CASSSQSKNIQYF. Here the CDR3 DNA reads TGTGCCAGTAGTTCACAATCCAAAAACATTCAGTACTTC.

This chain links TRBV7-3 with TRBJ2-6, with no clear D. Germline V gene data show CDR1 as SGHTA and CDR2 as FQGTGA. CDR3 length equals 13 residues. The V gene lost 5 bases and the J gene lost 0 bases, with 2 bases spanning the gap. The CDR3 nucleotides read TGTGCCAGCAGCCCCTCTGGGGCCAACGTCCTGACTTTC. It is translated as CASSPSGANVLTF.

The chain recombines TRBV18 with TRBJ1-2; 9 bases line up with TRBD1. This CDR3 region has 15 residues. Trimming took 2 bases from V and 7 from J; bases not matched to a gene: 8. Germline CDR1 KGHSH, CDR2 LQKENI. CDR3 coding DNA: TGTGCCAGCTCACCAACACAGGGGGCGAACGGTGGCTACACCTTC. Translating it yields CASSPTQGANGGYTF.

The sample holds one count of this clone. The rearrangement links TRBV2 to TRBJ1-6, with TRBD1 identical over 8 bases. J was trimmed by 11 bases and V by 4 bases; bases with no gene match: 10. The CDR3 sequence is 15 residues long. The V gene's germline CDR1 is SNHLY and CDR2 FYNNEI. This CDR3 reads CASSVGQGGRAPLHF. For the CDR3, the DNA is TGTGCCAGCAGTGTTGGACAGGGAGGTAGGGCACCCCTCCACTTT.

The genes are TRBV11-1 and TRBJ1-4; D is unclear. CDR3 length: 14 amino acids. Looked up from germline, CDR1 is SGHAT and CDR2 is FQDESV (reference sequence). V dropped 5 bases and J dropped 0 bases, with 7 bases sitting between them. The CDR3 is CASSIPATNEKLFF. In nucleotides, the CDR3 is TGTGCCAGCAGCATACCTGCAACTAATGAAAAACTGTTTTTT.

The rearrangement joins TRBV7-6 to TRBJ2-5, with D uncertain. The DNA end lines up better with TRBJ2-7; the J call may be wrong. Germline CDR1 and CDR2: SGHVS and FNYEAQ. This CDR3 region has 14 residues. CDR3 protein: CASSLAYSNYEQYF. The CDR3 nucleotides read TGTGCCAGCAGCTTAGCGTACAGTAACTACGAGCAGTACTTC.

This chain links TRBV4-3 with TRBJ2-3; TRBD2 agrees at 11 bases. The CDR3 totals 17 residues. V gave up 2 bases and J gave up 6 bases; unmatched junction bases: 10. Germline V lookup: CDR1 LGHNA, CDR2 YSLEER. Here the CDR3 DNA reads TGCGCCAGCAGCCAATCCCTACTAGCGGGAGTTGGGGATACGCAGTATTTT. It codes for CASSQSLLAGVGDTQYF.

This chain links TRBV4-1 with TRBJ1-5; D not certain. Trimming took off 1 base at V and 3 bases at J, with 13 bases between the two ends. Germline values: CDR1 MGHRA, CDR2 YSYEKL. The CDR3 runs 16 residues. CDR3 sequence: CASSQGRGQNNQPQHF. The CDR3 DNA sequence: TGCGCCAGCAGCCAAGGACGCGGGCAAAACAATCAGCCCCAGCATTTT.

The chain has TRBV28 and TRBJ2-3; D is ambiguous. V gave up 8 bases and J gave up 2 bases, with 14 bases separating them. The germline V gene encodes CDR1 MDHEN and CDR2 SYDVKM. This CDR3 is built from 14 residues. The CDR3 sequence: CASLKAADTDTQYF. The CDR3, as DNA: TGTGCCAGCCTTAAAGCCGCAGACACAGATACGCAGTATTTT.

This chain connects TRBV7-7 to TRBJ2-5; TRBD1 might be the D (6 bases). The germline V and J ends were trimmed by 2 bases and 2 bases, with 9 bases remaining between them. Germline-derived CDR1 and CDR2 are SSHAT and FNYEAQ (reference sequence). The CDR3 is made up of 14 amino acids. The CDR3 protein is CASSLSQGQETQYF. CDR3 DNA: TGTGCCAGCAGCTTATCGCAGGGGCAAGAGACCCAGTACTTC.

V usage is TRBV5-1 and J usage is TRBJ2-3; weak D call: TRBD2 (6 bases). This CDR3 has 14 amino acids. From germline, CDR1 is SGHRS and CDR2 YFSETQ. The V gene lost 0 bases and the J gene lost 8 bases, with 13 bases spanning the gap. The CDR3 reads CASSLDPVGGTQYF. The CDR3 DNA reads TGCGCCAGCAGCTTGGACCCAGTGGGGGGTACGCAGTATTTT.